Listed here are 10 T cell receptor beta chains from one sample, sequenced in a study of T cells in narcolepsy (dated by TCRdb to the late 2010s). The library was built by means of the immunoSEQ multiplex PCR assay. TCRdb retrieved this table from immuneACCESS and kept in-frame rearrangements only. Not all clones are present; in checked studies, unresolved V genes account for under half, and no reason is known for the remainder. The sample includes 30,000 to 45,000 clones, with 70% to 90% observed a single time. The ten most abundant clones make up about 1.5% of the sample. The source material was CD45RA- memory CD4+ T cells from PBMCs. According to the study, the label for this sample's cell subset or site signals: memory T cells sorted ex vivo from peripheral blood. Receptors were obtained from a human donor with narcolepsy.

This clone was seen only a few times. The chain combines TRBV19 with TRBJ1-6; no clear D gene. There are 13 residues in the CDR3. The germline gives CDR1 LNHDA, CDR2 SQIVND (reference sequence). Trimming shortened V by 6 bases and J by 14 bases, and 17 bases separated the two germline ends. This CDR3 reads CASSNMNKGALHF. The CDR3 nucleotides read TGTGCCAGTAGCAATATGAATAAGGGCGCCCTCCACTTT. The full variable domain, rest sourced from reference TRBV19 and TRBJ1-6, is DGGITQSPKYLFRKEGQNVTLSCEQNLNHDAMYWYRQDPGQGLRLIYYSQIVNDFQKGDIAEGYSVSREKKESFPLTVTSAQKNPTAFYLCASSNMNKGALHFGNGTRLTVT.

This chain joins TRBV11-3 and TRBJ2-1, with 7 bases matching TRBD1. CDR3 size: 17 residues. Trimming cost V 4 bases and J 0 bases; bases outside gene matches: 9. CDR1 and CDR2 (germline): SGHNT, YENEEA. Here the CDR3 DNA reads TGTGCCAGCAGCTCCGGGACAGCATCCTTCTCCTACAATGAGCAGTTCTTC. It yields the protein CASSSGTASFSYNEQFF.

V is TRBV5-6 and J is TRBJ2-5; unclear D gene. CDR3 length: 12 amino acids. V shed 5 bases and J shed 7 bases, with 12 bases lying between them. Per the germline V gene, CDR1 is SGHDT and CDR2 is YYEEEE. CDR3 sequence: CASSFDVATQYF. CDR3 bases: TGTGCCAGCAGTTTCGATGTCGCGACCCAGTACTTC.

CDR3 coding DNA: TGTGCCAGCAGCATACGGAGGGGGGCCGACTATGGCTACACCTTC. This gives the protein CASSIRRGADYGYTF. This chain uses TRBV21-1 with TRBJ1-2. TRBV21-1 is flagged as a pseudogene. This CDR3 is built from 15 residues.

The gene calls are TRBV28 and TRBJ1-1; no firm D call. V lost 10 bases and J lost 5, with 14 bases in between. This CDR3 contains 12 residues. Germline assignment: CDR1 MDHEN and CDR2 SYDVKM. CDR3 nucleotide sequence: TGTGCCACCCATCCTCCGGTGACTGAAGCTTTCTTT. Amino acid sequence: CATHPPVTEAFF.

The chain carries TRBV7-3 and TRBJ2-7, with 9 positions matching TRBD1. The CDR3 totals 15 residues. Germline values: CDR1 SGHTA, CDR2 FQGTGA. With 3 bases clipped from V and 4 bases from J, the junction kept 7 bases outside the gene matches. The CDR3 DNA reads TGTGCCAGCAGCTTGACGGTTGGGACAGGGTACGAGCAGTACTTC. Protein sequence: CASSLTVGTGYEQYF.

The V gene is TRBV9, the J gene TRBJ1-2; D unresolved. CDR3 length: 14 residues. Trimming took off 4 bases at V and 3 bases at J, with 13 bases between the two ends. Germline CDR1 reads SGDLS; CDR2 reads YYNGEE. The CDR3 is CASSPSTPYYGYTF. The CDR3, as DNA: TGTGCCAGCAGCCCTTCCACACCTTACTATGGCTACACCTTC.

V usage is TRBV7-2 and J usage is TRBJ2-3; D might be TRBD1 (5 bases). CDR1 is SGHTA and CDR2 is FQGNSA in the germline V gene. The CDR3 length is 15 residues. The V and J ends lost 5 bases and 0 bases respectively, with 12 bases between them. The CDR3 spells CASSLIGASTDTQYF. CDR3 bases: TGTGCCAGCAGCCTTATAGGGGCTAGCACAGATACGCAGTATTTT.

The V gene is TRBV27, the J gene TRBJ2-5; 15 positions agree with TRBD2. Germline V lookup: CDR1 MNHEY, CDR2 SMNVEV (reference sequence). Trimming took 4 bases from V and 5 from J; bases not matched to a gene: 5. The CDR3 has 16 amino acids. CDR3 nucleotides: TGTGCCAGCAGTTCCGGACTAGCGGGGGGGCAGGAGACCCAGTACTTC. Translating gives CASSSGLAGGQETQYF.

This clone has just one count. This rearrangement joins TRBV23-1 to TRBJ1-2; 7 bases are a match to TRBD1. TRBV23-1 qualifies as an ORF whose function is uncertain. The V gene end was trimmed by 1 base and the J gene end by 3 bases; junction bases not matched to a gene: 5. The CDR3 sequence is 15 residues long. The CDR3 DNA reads as TGCGCCAGCAGTCAATTCCTTACAGGGGACTATGGCTACACCTTC. Translating it yields CASSQFLTGDYGYTF.